Given below is one TCR beta chain in context. This specimen belongs to a study of graft-versus-host responses after intestinal transplantation. Study-level background: Transplants were multivisceral, liver-intestinal, or isolated intestinal.

Sequencing used immunoSEQ multiplex PCR; TCRdb keeps in-frame clones, though not all of them. The repertoire holds 85,000 to 100,000 clones, with 86% as singletons. The V gene's germline CDR1 is SGHNT and CDR2 YYREEE (reference sequence). The CDR3 has 13 residues. Trimming took 5 bases from V and 5 from J, leaving 14 bases between them. This TCR was sampled from a human patient who received an intestinal transplant, so some T cells may come from the graft donor. This specimen was PBMCs, taken 255 days after intestinal transplant. The chain joins TRBV5-4 to TRBJ2-7; D not certain. In nucleotides, the CDR3 is TGTGCCAGCAGGAACCCGACCCATCACGAGCAGTACGTC. Its protein is CASRNPTHHEQYV.